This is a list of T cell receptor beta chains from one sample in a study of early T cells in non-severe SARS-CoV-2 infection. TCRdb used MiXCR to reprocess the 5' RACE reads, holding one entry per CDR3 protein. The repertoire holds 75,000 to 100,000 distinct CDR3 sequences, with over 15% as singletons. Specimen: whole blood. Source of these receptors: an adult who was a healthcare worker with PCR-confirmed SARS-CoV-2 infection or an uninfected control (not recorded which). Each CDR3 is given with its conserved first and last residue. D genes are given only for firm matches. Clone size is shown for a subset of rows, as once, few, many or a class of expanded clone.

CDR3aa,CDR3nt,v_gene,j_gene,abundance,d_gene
CSARDRTGGEGYTF,TGCAGTGCTAGAGACCGGACAGGGGGCGAAGGCTACACCTTC,TRBV20-1,TRBJ1-2,-,TRBD1
CASSFVWTSRTYNEQFF,TGTGCCAGCAGCTTTGTGTGGACTAGCAGAACCTACAATGAGCAGTTCTTC,TRBV7-6,TRBJ2-1,-,TRBD2
CASTYSEVRSPLHF,TGTGCCAGCACCTATTCCGAAGTTCGTTCACCCCTCCACTTT,TRBV7-9,TRBJ1-6,few,-
CSARDHKGYNEQFF,TGCAGTGCTAGAGATCATAAGGGATACAATGAGCAGTTCTTC,TRBV20-1,TRBJ2-1,-,-
CASRFYSKIYNSPLHF,TGTGCCAGCAGATTTTACAGCAAGATTTATAATTCACCCCTCCACTTT,TRBV2,TRBJ1-6,few,-
CASTHGGLSNQPQHF,TGTGCCAGCACCCACGGAGGACTTAGCAATCAGCCCCAGCATTTT,TRBV6-2/TRBV6-3,TRBJ1-5,few,-
CASSFHRGRTEAFF,TGTGCCAGCAGCTTCCACCGGGGGAGAACTGAAGCTTTCTTT,TRBV7-2,TRBJ1-1,many,-
CASSPKYGLVDYGYTF,TGTGCCAGCAGCCCTAAGTACGGGCTGGTCGACTATGGCTACACCTTC,TRBV7-9,TRBJ1-2,-,-
CSVGQAGTEASF,TGCAGCGTTGGACAGGCCGGCACTGAAGCTTCCTTT,TRBV29-1,TRBJ1-1,-,-
CASSPQLRYEQYF,TGTGCCAGCAGTCCCCAGTTACGATACGAGCAGTACTTC,TRBV28,TRBJ2-7,-,-
CASSSGGYEQYF,TGTGCCAGCAGCTCAGGGGGTTACGAGCAGTACTTC,TRBV5-5,TRBJ2-7,many,TRBD1
CASSLTRTSMGNEQFF,TGCGCCAGCAGCTTAACTAGGACGTCAATGGGCAATGAGCAGTTCTTC,TRBV5-1,TRBJ2-1,few,-
CASSVAGRDDEQYF,TGTGCCAGCAGCGTAGCAGGCAGGGACGACGAGCAGTACTTC,TRBV9,TRBJ2-7,-,-
CASSQRGIWGTDTQYF,TGTGCCAGCAGCCAAAGGGGCATCTGGGGCACAGATACGCAGTATTTT,TRBV7-9,TRBJ2-3,-,-
CAWSVQAGVTSYEQYF,TGTGCCTGGAGTGTTCAAGCGGGAGTCACTTCCTACGAGCAGTACTTC,TRBV30,TRBJ2-7,-,TRBD2
CASSRGQGNEQYF,TGTGCCAGCAGCCGGGGACAGGGTAATGAGCAGTACTTC,TRBV7-9,TRBJ2-7,few,TRBD1
CASSPTGKAGELFF,TGTGCCAGCAGCCCGACAGGGAAAGCCGGGGAGCTGTTTTTT,TRBV27,TRBJ2-2,many,TRBD1
CATSEAGDTSTDTQYF,TGTGCCACCAGTGAGGCCGGGGACACAAGCACAGATACGCAGTATTTT,TRBV24-1,TRBJ2-3,-,-
CASSQVAGGRKKLFF,TGCGCCAGCAGCCAAGTGGCAGGGGGCCGGAAAAAACTGTTTTTT,TRBV4-3,TRBJ1-4,-,TRBD1
CASSLEVAGGRFAKNIQYF,TGTGCCAGCAGCTTAGAAGTAGCGGGGGGGCGGTTTGCCAAAAACATTCAGTACTTC,TRBV7-9,TRBJ2-4,few,TRBD2
CASTPGPLYEQYF,TGTGCCAGCACCCCGGGACCACTCTACGAGCAGTACTTC,TRBV28,TRBJ2-7,-,-
CASSLLGSTDTQYF,TGTGCCAGCAGCTTGCTGGGGAGCACAGATACGCAGTATTTT,TRBV7-9,TRBJ2-3,-,-
CAISDRDSSYEQYF,TGTGCCATCAGTGACCGGGACAGCTCCTACGAGCAGTACTTC,TRBV10-3,TRBJ2-7,-,TRBD1
CASRRTGGAGTEAFF,TGTGCCAGCAGGAGAACAGGGGGCGCGGGCACTGAAGCTTTCTTT,TRBV7-9,TRBJ1-1,-,TRBD1
CASSQGGNTGELFF,TGTGCCAGCAGCCAAGGGGGAAACACCGGGGAGCTGTTTTTT,TRBV14,TRBJ2-2,-,-
CASSVVGDGETQYF,TGTGCCAGCAGCGTAGTGGGGGACGGAGAGACCCAGTACTTC,TRBV9,TRBJ2-5,few,-
CASSQAGKAEAFF,TGTGCCAGCAGCCAAGCCGGCAAGGCTGAAGCTTTCTTT,TRBV3-1,TRBJ1-1,few,-
CASSSSRVTDLNIYGYTF,TGTGCCAGCAGCTCGAGTCGGGTTACGGATCTTAACATCTATGGCTACACCTTC,TRBV7-2,TRBJ1-2,-,-
CASSPVGAKNIQYF,TGTGCCAGCAGTCCGGTCGGGGCCAAAAACATTCAGTACTTC,TRBV28,TRBJ2-4,-,-
CASKTSGPHEQYF,TGTGCCAGCAAGACTAGCGGGCCACACGAGCAGTACTTC,TRBV5-6,TRBJ2-7,-,TRBD2
CSVMGLADVETQYF,TGCAGCGTGATGGGACTAGCGGATGTTGAGACCCAGTACTTC,TRBV29-1,TRBJ2-5,-,TRBD2
CSARGRGDYNEQFF,TGCAGTGCTAGAGGGCGGGGGGACTACAATGAGCAGTTCTTC,TRBV20-1,TRBJ2-1,-,TRBD2
CSVVSAFSYEQYF,TGCAGCGTTGTGTCCGCTTTCTCCTACGAGCAGTACTTC,TRBV29-1,TRBJ2-7,-,-
CASSPPVAYPAHEQYF,TGTGCCAGCAGCCCCCCTGTAGCCTATCCAGCCCACGAGCAGTACTTC,TRBV7-6,TRBJ2-7,-,-
CASRIDRGRTYEQYF,TGTGCCAGCAGGATTGACAGGGGTCGGACCTACGAGCAGTACTTC,TRBV27,TRBJ2-7,-,TRBD1
CASSLVGAQTGELFF,TGTGCCAGCAGTTTAGTTGGGGCGCAGACCGGGGAGCTGTTTTTT,TRBV28,TRBJ2-2,-,-
CASSVGAWDTQYF,TGTGCCAGCAGTGTGGGGGCCTGGGATACGCAGTATTTT,TRBV6-2/TRBV6-3,TRBJ2-3,-,-
CASSFGLAGEGGSYEQYF,TGTGCCAGCAGTTTCGGACTAGCGGGAGAGGGGGGCTCCTACGAGCAGTACTTC,TRBV28,TRBJ2-7,-,TRBD2
CASSEMQGANTEAFF,TGTGCCAGCAGTGAAATGCAGGGAGCGAACACTGAAGCTTTCTTT,TRBV6-1,TRBJ1-1,few,-
CASSISGRRPSYEQFF,TGTGCCAGCAGTATCAGCGGGAGACGGCCTTCGTATGAGCAGTTCTTC,TRBV27,TRBJ2-1,few,TRBD2
CASSSGPTYNEQFF,TGTGCCAGCAGCAGCGGACCTACCTACAATGAGCAGTTCTTC,TRBV12-3/TRBV12-4,TRBJ2-1,few,-
CASSLLSSLTGELFF,TGTGCCAGCAGTTTATTAAGCAGTTTGACCGGGGAGCTGTTTTTT,TRBV28,TRBJ2-2,-,-
CASSPPAGPETQYF,TGTGCCAGCTCACCACCAGCGGGGCCAGAGACCCAGTACTTC,TRBV18,TRBJ2-5,few,TRBD2
CASSLGVESSYEQYF,TGCGCCAGCAGCTTGGGGGTGGAGAGCTCCTACGAGCAGTACTTC,TRBV5-1,TRBJ2-7,few,-
CASRAGGSNGEAFF,TGTGCCAGCAGGGCAGGGGGATCTAACGGGGAAGCTTTCTTT,TRBV2,TRBJ1-1,-,TRBD1